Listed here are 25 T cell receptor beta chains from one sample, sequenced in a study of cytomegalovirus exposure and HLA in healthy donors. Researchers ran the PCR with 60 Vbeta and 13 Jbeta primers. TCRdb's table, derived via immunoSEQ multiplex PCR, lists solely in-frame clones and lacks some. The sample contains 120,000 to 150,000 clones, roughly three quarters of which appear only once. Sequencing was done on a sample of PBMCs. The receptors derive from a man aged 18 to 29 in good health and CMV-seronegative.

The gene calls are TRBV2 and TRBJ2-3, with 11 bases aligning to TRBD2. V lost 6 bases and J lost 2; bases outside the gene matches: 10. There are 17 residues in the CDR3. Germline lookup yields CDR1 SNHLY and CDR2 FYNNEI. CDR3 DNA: TGTGCCAGCAGCCCTACGAGGACTAGCGGGTACACAGATACGCAGTATTTT. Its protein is CASSPTRTSGYTDTQYF.

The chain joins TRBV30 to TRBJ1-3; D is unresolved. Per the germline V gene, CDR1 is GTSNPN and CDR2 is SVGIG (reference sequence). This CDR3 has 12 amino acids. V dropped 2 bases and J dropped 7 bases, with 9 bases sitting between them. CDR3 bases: TGTGCCTGGAGTCCTCAGAGGAACACCATATATTTT. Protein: CAWSPQRNTIYF.

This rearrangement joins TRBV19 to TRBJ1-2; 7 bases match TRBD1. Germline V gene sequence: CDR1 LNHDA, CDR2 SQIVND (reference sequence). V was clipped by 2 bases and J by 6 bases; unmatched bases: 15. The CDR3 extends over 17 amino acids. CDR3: CASSIIGVRQGWDGYTF. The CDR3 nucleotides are TGTGCCAGTAGTATAATAGGAGTCAGACAGGGCTGGGATGGCTACACCTTC. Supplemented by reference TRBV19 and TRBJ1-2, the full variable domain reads DGGITQSPKYLFRKEGQNVTLSCEQNLNHDAMYWYRQDPGQGLRLIYYSQIVNDFQKGDIAEGYSVSREKKESFPLTVTSAQKNPTAFYLCASSIIGVRQGWDGYTFGSGTRLTVV.

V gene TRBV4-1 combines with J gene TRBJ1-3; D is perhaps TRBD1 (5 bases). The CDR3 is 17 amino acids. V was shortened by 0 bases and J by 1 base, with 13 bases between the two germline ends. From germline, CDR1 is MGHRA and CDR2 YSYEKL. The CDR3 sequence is CASSQEKGGHSGNTIYF. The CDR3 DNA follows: TGCGCCAGCAGCCAAGAGAAGGGTGGACATTCTGGAAACACCATATATTTT.

CDR3 sequence reads: CASSQELEETQYF. In DNA form, the CDR3 reads TGCGCCAGCAGCCAAGAACTTGAAGAGACCCAGTACTTC. The gene calls are TRBV4-1 and TRBJ2-5, with D unresolved. Trimming shortened V by 0 bases and J by 3 bases, and 5 bases separated the two germline ends. The CDR3 runs 13 residues. The V gene's germline CDR1 is MGHRA and CDR2 YSYEKL.

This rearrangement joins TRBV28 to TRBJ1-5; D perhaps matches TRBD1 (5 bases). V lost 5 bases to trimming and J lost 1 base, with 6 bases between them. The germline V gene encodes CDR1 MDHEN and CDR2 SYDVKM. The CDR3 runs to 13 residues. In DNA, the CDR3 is TGTGCCAGCAGTGGGGCAAGCAATCAGCCCCAGCATTTT. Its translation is CASSGASNQPQHF.

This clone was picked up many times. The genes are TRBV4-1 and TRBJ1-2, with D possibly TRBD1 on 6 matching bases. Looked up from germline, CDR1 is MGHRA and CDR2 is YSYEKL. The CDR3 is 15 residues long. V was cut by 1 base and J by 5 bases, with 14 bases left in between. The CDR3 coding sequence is TGCGCCAGCAGCCAAGCAGGGGCAGGAAGGTATGGCTACACCTTC. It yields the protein CASSQAGAGRYGYTF.

The CDR3 region is CASSSPTSINYEQYF. The CDR3 bases are TGTGCCAGCAGTTCTCCGACTAGCATTAACTACGAGCAGTACTTC. V is TRBV27 and J is TRBJ2-7, with 7 bases fitting TRBD2. The CDR3 contains 15 residues. After removal of 4 bases from V and 3 bases from J, the junction contained 9 bases not matched to a gene. The germline CDR1 and CDR2 sequences are MNHEY and SMNVEV (reference sequence).

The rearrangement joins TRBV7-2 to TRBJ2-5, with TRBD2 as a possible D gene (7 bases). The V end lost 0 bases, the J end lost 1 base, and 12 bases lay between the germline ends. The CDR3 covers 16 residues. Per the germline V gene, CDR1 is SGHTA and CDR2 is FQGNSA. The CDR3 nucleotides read TGTGCCAGCAGCTTAGCGGTGGGGGGGGCCCAAGAGACCCAGTACTTC. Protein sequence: CASSLAVGGAQETQYF.

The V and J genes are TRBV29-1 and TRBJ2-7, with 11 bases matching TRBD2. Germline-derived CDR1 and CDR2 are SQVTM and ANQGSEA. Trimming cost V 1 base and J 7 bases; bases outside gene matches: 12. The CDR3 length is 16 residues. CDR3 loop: CSVEGTDSGRAVEQYF. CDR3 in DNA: TGCAGCGTTGAAGGAACGGATAGCGGGAGGGCCGTGGAGCAGTACTTC.

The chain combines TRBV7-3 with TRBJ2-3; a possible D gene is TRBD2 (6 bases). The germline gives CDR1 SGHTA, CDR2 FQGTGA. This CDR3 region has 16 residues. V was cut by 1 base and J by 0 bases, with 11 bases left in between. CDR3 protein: CASSLNPGLSTDTQYF. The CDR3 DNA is TGTGCCAGCAGCTTAAACCCGGGACTTAGCACAGATACGCAGTATTTT.

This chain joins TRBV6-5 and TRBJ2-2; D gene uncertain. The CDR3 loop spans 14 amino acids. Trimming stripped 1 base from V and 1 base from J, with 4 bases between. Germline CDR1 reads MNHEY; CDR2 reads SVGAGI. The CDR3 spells CASSYFRNTGELFF. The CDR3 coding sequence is TGTGCCAGCAGTTACTTTCGGAACACCGGGGAGCTGTTTTTT.

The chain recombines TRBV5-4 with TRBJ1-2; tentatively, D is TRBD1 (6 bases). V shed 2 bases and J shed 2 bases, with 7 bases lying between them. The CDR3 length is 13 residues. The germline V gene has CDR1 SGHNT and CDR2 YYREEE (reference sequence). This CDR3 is CASSFTGNYGYTF. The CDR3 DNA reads TGTGCCAGCAGCTTCACAGGGAACTATGGCTACACCTTC.

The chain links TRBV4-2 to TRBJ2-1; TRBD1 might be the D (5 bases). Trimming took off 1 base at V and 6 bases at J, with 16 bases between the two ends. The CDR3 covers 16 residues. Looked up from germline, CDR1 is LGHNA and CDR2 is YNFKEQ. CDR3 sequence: CASSQVVGEGSNEQFF. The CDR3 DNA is TGTGCCAGCAGCCAAGTGGTAGGGGAAGGGTCCAATGAGCAGTTCTTC.

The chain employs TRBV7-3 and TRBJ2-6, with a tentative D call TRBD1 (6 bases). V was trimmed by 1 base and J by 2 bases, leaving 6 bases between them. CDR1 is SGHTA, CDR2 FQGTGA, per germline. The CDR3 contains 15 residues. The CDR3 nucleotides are TGTGCCAGCAGCTTAAACAGGGCTGGGGCCAACGTCCTGACTTTC. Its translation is CASSLNRAGANVLTF. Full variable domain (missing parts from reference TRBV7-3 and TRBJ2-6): GAGVSQTPSNKVTEKGKYVELRCDPISGHTALYWYRQSLGQGPEFLIYFQGTGAADDSGLPNDRFFAVRPEGSVSTLKIQRTERGDSAVYLCASSLNRAGANVLTFGAGSRLTVL.

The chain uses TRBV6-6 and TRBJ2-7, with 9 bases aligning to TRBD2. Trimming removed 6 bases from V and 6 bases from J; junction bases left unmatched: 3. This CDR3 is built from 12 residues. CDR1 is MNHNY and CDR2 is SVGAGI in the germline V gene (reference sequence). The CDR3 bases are TGTGCCAGCAGCTCTAGCGGGACCGAGCAGTACTTC. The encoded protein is CASSSSGTEQYF.

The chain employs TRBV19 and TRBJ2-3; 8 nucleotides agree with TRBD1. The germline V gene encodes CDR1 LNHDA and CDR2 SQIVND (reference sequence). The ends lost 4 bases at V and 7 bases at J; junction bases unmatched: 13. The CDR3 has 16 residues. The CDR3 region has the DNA TGTGCCAGTAGTAGGACAGGGACGGGGGTTCAGAATACGCAGTATTTT. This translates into CASSRTGTGVQNTQYF.

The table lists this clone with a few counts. The CDR3 here is CASHQTGTGRETQYF. CDR3 bases: TGTGCCAGTCATCAAACCGGGACAGGGAGGGAGACCCAGTACTTC. The rearrangement links TRBV19 to TRBJ2-5, with 9 bases fitting TRBD1. CDR3 size: 15 residues. The V gene's germline CDR1 is LNHDA and CDR2 SQIVND (reference sequence). V lost 8 bases to trimming and J lost 5 bases; unmatched junction nucleotides: 12.

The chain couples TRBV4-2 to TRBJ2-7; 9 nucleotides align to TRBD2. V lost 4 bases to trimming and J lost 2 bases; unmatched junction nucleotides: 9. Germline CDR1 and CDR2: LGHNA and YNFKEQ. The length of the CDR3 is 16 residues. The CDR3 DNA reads TGTGCCAGCAGCCGCCAGACTAGCGGTAATACCTACGAGCAGTACTTC. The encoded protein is CASSRQTSGNTYEQYF.

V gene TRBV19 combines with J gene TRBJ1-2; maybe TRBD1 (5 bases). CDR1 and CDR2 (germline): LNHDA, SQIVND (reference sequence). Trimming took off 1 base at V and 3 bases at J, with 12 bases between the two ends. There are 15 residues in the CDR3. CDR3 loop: CASSIAGEGDYGYTF. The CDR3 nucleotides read TGTGCCAGTAGTATAGCGGGGGAAGGGGACTATGGCTACACCTTC.

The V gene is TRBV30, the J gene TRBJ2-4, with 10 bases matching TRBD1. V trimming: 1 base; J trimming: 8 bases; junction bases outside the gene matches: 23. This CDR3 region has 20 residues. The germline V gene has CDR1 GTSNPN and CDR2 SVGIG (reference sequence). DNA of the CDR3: TGTGCCTGGAGTGACTCGAGATCGGGACAGGGGCGTTCTTCTAGGTACATTCAGTACTTC. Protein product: CAWSDSRSGQGRSSRYIQYF.

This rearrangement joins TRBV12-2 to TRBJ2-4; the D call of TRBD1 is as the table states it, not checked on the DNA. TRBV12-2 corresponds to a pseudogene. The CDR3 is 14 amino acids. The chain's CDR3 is CASRLQQGYNIQYF. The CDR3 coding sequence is TGTGCAAGTCGCTTACAACAGGGGTACAACATTCAGTACTTC.

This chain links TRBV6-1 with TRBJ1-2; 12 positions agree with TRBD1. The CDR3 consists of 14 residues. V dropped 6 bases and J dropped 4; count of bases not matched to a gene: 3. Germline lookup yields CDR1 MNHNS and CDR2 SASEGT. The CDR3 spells CASRGQGASYGYTF. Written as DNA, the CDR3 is TGTGCCAGCAGGGGACAGGGGGCGAGCTATGGCTACACCTTC.

CDR3 bases: TGCAGCGTTGACCCCAGGGGGACGGGAGAGACCCAGTACTTC. This translates into CSVDPRGTGETQYF. This chain joins TRBV29-1 and TRBJ2-5; 7 bases agree with TRBD1. This CDR3 spans 14 amino acids. Germline trimming cut 3 bases from V and 4 bases from J; bases unmatched to any gene: 8. Germline CDR1 reads SQVTM; CDR2 reads ANQGSEA.

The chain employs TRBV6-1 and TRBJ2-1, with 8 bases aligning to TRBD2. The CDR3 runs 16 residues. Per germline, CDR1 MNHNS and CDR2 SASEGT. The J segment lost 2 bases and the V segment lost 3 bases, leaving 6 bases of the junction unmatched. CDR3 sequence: CASSETSVGAYNEQFF. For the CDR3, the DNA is TGTGCCAGCAGTGAGACTAGCGTTGGTGCCTACAATGAGCAGTTCTTC.